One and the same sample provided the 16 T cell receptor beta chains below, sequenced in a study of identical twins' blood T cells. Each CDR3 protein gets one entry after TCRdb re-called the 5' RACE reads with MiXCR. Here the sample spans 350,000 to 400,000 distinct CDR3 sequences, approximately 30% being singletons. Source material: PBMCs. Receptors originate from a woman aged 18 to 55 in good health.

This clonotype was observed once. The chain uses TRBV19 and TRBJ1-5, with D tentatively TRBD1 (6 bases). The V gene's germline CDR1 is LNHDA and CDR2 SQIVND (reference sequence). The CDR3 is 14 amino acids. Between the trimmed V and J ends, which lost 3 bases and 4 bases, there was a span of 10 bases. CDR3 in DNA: TGTGCCAGTAGTATCAATACAGGGAATCAGCCCCAGCATTTT. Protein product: CASSINTGNQPQHF.

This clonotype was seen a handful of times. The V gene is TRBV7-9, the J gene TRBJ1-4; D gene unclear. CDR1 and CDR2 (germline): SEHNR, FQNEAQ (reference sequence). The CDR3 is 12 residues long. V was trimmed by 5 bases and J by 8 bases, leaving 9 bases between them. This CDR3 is CASSERREKLFF. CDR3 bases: TGTGCCAGCAGCGAGCGGAGGGAAAAACTGTTTTTT.

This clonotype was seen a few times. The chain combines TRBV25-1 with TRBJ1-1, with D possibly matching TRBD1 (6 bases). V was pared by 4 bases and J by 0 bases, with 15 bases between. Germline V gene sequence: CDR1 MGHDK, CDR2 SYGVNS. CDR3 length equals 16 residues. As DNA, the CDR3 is TGTGCCAGCAGTGGAAACACGGGACACATGAACACTGAAGCTTTCTTT. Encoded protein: CASSGNTGHMNTEAFF. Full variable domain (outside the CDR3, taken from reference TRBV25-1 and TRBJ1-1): EADIYQTPRYLVIGTGKKITLECSQTMGHDKMYWYQQDPGMELHLIHYSYGVNSTEKGDLSSESTVSRIRTEHFPLTLESARPSHTSQYLCASSGNTGHMNTEAFFGQGTRLTVV.

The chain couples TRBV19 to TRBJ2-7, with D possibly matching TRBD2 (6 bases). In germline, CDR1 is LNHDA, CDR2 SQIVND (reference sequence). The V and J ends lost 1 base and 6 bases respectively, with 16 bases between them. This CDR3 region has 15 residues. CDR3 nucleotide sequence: TGTGCCAGTAGTATAGTGGGGACTCCTCCAGTCGAGCAGTACTTC. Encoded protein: CASSIVGTPPVEQYF.

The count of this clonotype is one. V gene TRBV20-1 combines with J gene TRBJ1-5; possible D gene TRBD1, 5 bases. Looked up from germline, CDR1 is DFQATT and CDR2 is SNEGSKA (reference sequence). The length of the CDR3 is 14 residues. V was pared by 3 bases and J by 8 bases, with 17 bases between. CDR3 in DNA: TGCAGTGCTAGGGGTATGGGGCGAAGGAAGCCCCAGCATTTT. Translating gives CSARGMGRRKPQHF.

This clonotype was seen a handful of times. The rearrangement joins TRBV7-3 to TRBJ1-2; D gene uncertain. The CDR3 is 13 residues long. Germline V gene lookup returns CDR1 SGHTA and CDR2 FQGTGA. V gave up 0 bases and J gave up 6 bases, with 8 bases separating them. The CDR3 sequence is CASSLTGQNGYTF. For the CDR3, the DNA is TGTGCCAGCAGCTTAACGGGCCAGAATGGCTACACCTTC.

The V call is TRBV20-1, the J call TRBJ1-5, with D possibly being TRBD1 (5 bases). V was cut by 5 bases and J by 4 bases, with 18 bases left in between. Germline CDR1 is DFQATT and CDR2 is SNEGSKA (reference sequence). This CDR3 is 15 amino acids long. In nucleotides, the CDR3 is TGCAGTGCTCGTGGGGCGGGCAGGATTAATCAGCCCCAGCATTTT. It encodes CSARGAGRINQPQHF.

The CDR3 reads CSVVSTNTEAFF. The CDR3 DNA is TGCAGCGTTGTATCGACGAACACTGAAGCTTTCTTT. J is TRBJ1-1 and V is TRBV29-1; D remains unclear. Germline V gene data show CDR1 as SQVTM and CDR2 as ANQGSEA. The germline V and J ends were trimmed by 4 bases and 1 base, with 7 bases remaining between them. The CDR3 loop spans 12 amino acids. The variable domain in full, completed from reference TRBV29-1 and TRBJ1-1, reads SAVISQKPSRDICQRGTSLTIQCQVDSQVTMMFWYRQQPGQSLTLIATANQGSEATYESGFVIDKFPISRPNLTFSTLTVSNMSPEDSSIYLCSVVSTNTEAFFGQGTRLTVV.

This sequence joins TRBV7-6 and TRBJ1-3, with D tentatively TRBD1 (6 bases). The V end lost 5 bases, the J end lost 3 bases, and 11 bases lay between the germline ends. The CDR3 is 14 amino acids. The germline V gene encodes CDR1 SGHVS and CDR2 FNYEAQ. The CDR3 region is CASSRNRVGNTIYF. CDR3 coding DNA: TGTGCCAGCAGCCGCAACAGGGTTGGAAACACCATATATTTT.

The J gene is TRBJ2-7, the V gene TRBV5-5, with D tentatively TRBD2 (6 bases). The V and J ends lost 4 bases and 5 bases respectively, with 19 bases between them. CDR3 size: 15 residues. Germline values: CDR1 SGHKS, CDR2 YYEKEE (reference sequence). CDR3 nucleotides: TGTGCCAGCAGCCCCACCCCGGGACCGGGGGACGAGCAGTACTTC. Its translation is CASSPTPGPGDEQYF.

The CDR3 sequence: CASSRTRTSGNTGELFF. CDR3 in DNA: TGTGCCAGCAGTCGAACTCGGACTAGCGGAAACACCGGGGAGCTGTTTTTT. The gene calls are TRBV11-2 and TRBJ2-2, with TRBD2 matching over 10 bases. Germline V gene sequence: CDR1 SGHAT, CDR2 FQNNGV. This CDR3 is 17 amino acids long. Losses at the gene ends were 6 bases for V and 2 bases for J; bases not matched to a gene: 9.

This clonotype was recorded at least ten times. Here the CDR3 reads CASSQDGPYEQYF. The CDR3 DNA sequence: TGTGCCAGCAGCCAAGATGGCCCTTACGAGCAGTACTTC. The chain links TRBV3-1 to TRBJ2-7; no definite D call. V was cut by 0 bases and J by 4 bases, with 7 bases left in between. The CDR3 has 13 amino acids. From germline, CDR1 is LGHDT and CDR2 YNNKEL (reference sequence).

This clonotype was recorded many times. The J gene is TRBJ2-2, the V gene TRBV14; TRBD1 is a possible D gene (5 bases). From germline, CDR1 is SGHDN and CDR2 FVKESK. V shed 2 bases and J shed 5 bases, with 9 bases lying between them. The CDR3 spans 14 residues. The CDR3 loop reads CASSQYRRTGELFF. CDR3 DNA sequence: TGTGCCAGCAGCCAATACAGGCGGACCGGGGAGCTGTTTTTT.

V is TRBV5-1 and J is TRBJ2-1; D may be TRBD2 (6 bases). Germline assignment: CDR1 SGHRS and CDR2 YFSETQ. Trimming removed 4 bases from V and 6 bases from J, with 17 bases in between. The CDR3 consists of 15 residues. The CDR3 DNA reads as TGCGCCAGCAGCCCTCTCGCGGGAAACTCCAATGAGCAGTTCTTC. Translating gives CASSPLAGNSNEQFF.

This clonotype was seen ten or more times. CDR3 residues: CASSRDTNYEQYF. The CDR3, as DNA: TGTGCCAGTAGTCGGGACACCAACTACGAGCAGTACTTC. The chain employs TRBV19 and TRBJ2-7; possibly TRBD1 for D (6 bases). This CDR3 region has 13 residues. CDR1 is LNHDA, CDR2 SQIVND, per germline (reference sequence). The ends were cut back, 5 bases at V and 3 bases at J, with 11 bases in the middle.

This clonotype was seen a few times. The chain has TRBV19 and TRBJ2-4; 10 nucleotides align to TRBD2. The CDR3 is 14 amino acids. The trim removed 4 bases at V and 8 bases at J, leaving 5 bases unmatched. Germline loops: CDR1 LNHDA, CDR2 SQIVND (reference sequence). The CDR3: CASSTLAGVDIQYF. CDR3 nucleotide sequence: TGTGCCAGTAGTACCCTAGCGGGGGTAGACATTCAGTACTTC.